Below, one T cell receptor beta chain is given with its context. The data were taken from a study of blood T cell repertoires in COVID-19. Study in general: Nucleic acid was either cDNA or gDNA, and it came from T cells, B-cell-depleted T cells, or PBMCs.

Trimming stripped 2 bases from V and 7 bases from J, with 5 bases between. CDR3 length: 12 residues. Germline CDR1 MNHEY, CDR2 SVGAGI. Cohort allocation depended upon clinical history that participants reported. Cohort 3 donors were reported recovered after two negative PCRs, clearance, or symptom resolution. Per the original methods: Cell counts per sample came from amplifying reference gene primers. Here immunoSEQ multiplex PCR was the method, and the copy in TCRdb shows in-frame clones only, minus some. V and J calls and clone size follow that table, whereas D and trimming were derived from the DNA. The data contain about 190,000 clones, around 84% of them singletons.

Sequences were obtained from PBMCs or T cells enriched from blood (not recorded which). This receptor was taken from a woman under 40 who had recovered from COVID-19. V usage is TRBV6-5 and J usage is TRBJ2-2, with no clear D. The CDR3 bases are TGTGCCAGCAGTTACCAACTCGGGGAGCTGTTTTTT. Protein: CASSYQLGELFF.